In its sample, the clone carrying this TCR beta chain was seen once. Its antigen is unknown. The data derive from a study of multiple sclerosis patients with progressive multifocal leukoencephalopathy. Overall study results and limits: In most PML patients, TRB repertoires appeared less diverse by entropy.

The V segment lost 6 bases and the J segment 6 bases; nucleotides outside the gene matches: 7. CDR1 and CDR2 (germline): MNHNY, SVGAGI (reference sequence). The CDR3 consists of 15 residues. Time point defined: time of PML onset. Detection of JC virus DNA in cerebrospinal fluid confirmed PML diagnosed from clinical and MRI findings. Natalizumab-treated patients developed PML between about 16 and 56 months into natalizumab therapy. Synthetic inline TR CDR3 controls covering all V-J pairings were spiked into each PCR. Sequenced by immunoSEQ multiplex PCR; TCRdb stores in-frame clones only, minus some. The sample carries roughly 34,000 clones, roughly 87% recorded once.

This TCR came from a human donor with progressive multifocal leukoencephalopathy. The chain couples TRBV6-6 to TRBJ2-1; 11 bases map to TRBD2. The source material was PBMCs, sampled from a patient treated with natalizumab. The chain's CDR3 is CASRLTSGRGNEQFF. The CDR3 DNA reads TGTGCCAGCAGACTAACTAGCGGGAGAGGCAATGAGCAGTTCTTC.